The 8 T cell receptor beta chains given below trace back to one sample, sequenced in a study of siplizumab effects on memory and regulatory T cells. Data came from immunoSEQ multiplex PCR; TCRdb stores just in-frame clones and leaves some out. In the table there are about 100,000 clones, 94% of which are singletons. Input material: Tregs sorted from blood. Receptors originate from a human donor in good health.

The genes are TRBV7-8 and TRBJ2-2, with TRBD1 identical over 10 bases. This CDR3 is 16 amino acids long. Trimming removed 5 bases from V and 6 bases from J; junction bases left unmatched: 9. The germline V gene has CDR1 SGHVS and CDR2 FQNEAQ. The CDR3 sequence: CASSHRDRGVPGELFF. The CDR3 nucleotides read TGTGCCAGCAGCCACCGGGACAGGGGAGTACCCGGGGAGCTGTTTTTT.

The chain is built from TRBV7-6 and TRBJ2-5; no clear D gene. This CDR3 has 14 amino acids. Trimming shortened V by 1 base and J by 3 bases, and 9 bases separated the two germline ends. Germline assignment: CDR1 SGHVS and CDR2 FNYEAQ. The CDR3: CASSLGIQKETQYF. The CDR3 DNA follows: TGTGCCAGCAGCTTAGGGATTCAGAAAGAGACCCAGTACTTC.

The genes are TRBV6-7 and TRBJ2-7; possibly TRBD1 for D (6 bases). TRBV6-7 is designated an ORF whose function remains uncertain. The CDR3 extends over 18 amino acids. V lost 4 bases and J 1 base, leaving 23 bases between the germline ends. The CDR3 here is CASSSTLIDRHVSYEQYF. The CDR3 bases are TGTGCCAGCAGTTCGACCCTTATTGACAGGCACGTATCCTACGAGCAGTACTTC.

This chain uses TRBV12-5 with TRBJ2-1; D remains unclear. This CDR3 spans 15 amino acids. V shed 1 base and J shed 4 bases, with 11 bases lying between them. Germline V lookup: CDR1 LGHNT, CDR2 FRNRAP. DNA of the CDR3: TGTGCTAGTGGTTTGGGCTCATCTGGTTACAATGAGCAGTTCTTC. Its protein is CASGLGSSGYNEQFF.

The V and J genes are TRBV4-1 and TRBJ2-7, with D maybe TRBD2 (6 bases). This CDR3 is built from 15 residues. From germline, CDR1 is MGHRA and CDR2 YSYEKL. V was shortened by 0 bases and J by 7 bases, with 16 bases between the two germline ends. CDR3 region: CASSQEVGSQGEQYF. The CDR3 bases are TGCGCCAGCAGCCAAGAGGTCGGGAGCCAAGGAGAGCAGTACTTC.

The CDR3 nucleotides are TGTGCCAGCAGCGTAACAGGGTCGTTTGGTTACGAGCAGTACTTC. Its translation: CASSVTGSFGYEQYF. V and J are TRBV9 and TRBJ2-7; D perhaps matches TRBD1 (6 bases). Trimming shortened V by 1 base and J by 4 bases, and 15 bases separated the two germline ends. Germline CDR1 SGDLS, CDR2 YYNGEE. This CDR3 has 15 amino acids.

This chain joins TRBV27 and TRBJ2-3, with 10 bases fitting TRBD2. Germline assignment: CDR1 MNHEY and CDR2 SMNVEV (reference sequence). Trimming at V came to 6 bases and at J to 2 bases, leaving 8 bases not matched to a gene. The CDR3 totals 16 residues. CDR3 protein: CASRRGTSVPTDTQYF. The CDR3 DNA reads TGTGCCAGCAGACGGGGGACTAGCGTTCCCACAGATACGCAGTATTTT.

The chain combines TRBV7-3 with TRBJ2-7; D call uncertain. V shed 2 bases and J shed 2 bases, with 10 bases lying between them. The CDR3 loop spans 14 amino acids. CDR1 SGHTA and CDR2 FQGTGA come from the germline V gene. CDR3 sequence: CASSLVPATYEQYF. CDR3 DNA: TGTGCCAGCAGCTTAGTTCCAGCGACCTACGAGCAGTACTTC.